The T cell receptor (beta chain) under discussion was sequenced for a study of blood T cell repertoires in COVID-19. The overall study: Acute and convalescent COVID-19 samples came from the United States, Italy and Spain. The analysed material was cDNA or gDNA that came from T cells, B-cell-depleted T cells, or PBMCs.

The length of the CDR3 is 16 residues. After removal of 4 bases from V and 2 bases from J, the junction contained 8 bases not matched to a gene. Per the germline V gene, CDR1 is MGHRA and CDR2 is YSYEKL. How the authors handled the data: Reference gene primer amplification yielded estimated nucleated cell counts. Profiled with immunoSEQ multiplex PCR; TCRdb holds only in-frame clones, not every one. The DNA gave D and trimming, while V, J and clone size come from that table. Of 35,000 to 50,000 clones in the sample, roughly 88% are singletons; the top ten hold 7.5% to 10%. The rearrangement links TRBV4-1 to TRBJ2-3; 8 nucleotides agree with TRBD2. The sequenced sample consisted of peripheral blood. The TCR was taken from a man in his 60s with active COVID-19. Here the CDR3 reads CASSPREGVNTDTQYF. CDR3 DNA: TGCGCCAGCAGCCCCCGGGAGGGAGTGAACACAGATACGCAGTATTTT.